A selection of T cell receptor beta chains follows, all from one sample in a study of OX40 agonist ivuxolimab in advanced cancers. Profiling relied on immunoSEQ multiplex PCR, and the TCRdb table lists in-frame clones only, not all of them. Of more than 20,000 clones detected, more than 85% appear once; the ten largest clones hold just under 25%. Sequences were derived from CD4+ or CD8+ T cells sorted from blood, sampled in a trial of the OX40 agonist ivuxolimab. These receptors were collected from an adult with an advanced solid tumor such as melanoma, head and neck, liver or kidney cancer. Both conserved end residues are part of each CDR3. D genes are given only for firm matches. Where a row states a size, it is once, few, many or the class of an expanded clone; other rows omit it.

abundance	d_gene	v_gene	j_gene	CDR3aa	CDR3nt
.	.	TRBV19	TRBJ2-7	CASSIVGNHYEQYF	TGTGCCAGTAGTATAGTCGGGAACCACTACGAGCAGTACTTC
.	TRBD1	TRBV7-9	TRBJ1-5	CASSLGQGGSQPQHF	TGTGCCAGCAGCCTCGGACAGGGGGGAAGTCAGCCCCAGCATTTT
.	.	TRBV10-3	TRBJ1-3	CAISAGNTIYF	TGTGCCATCAGTGCCGGAAACACCATATATTTT
once	.	TRBV15	TRBJ2-3	CATSREGADTQYF	TGTGCCACCAGCAGAGAGGGGGCAGATACGCAGTATTTT
.	.	TRBV27	TRBJ2-3	CASSLNRIEAGTDTQYF	TGTGCCAGCAGTTTAAATAGGATTGAGGCTGGCACAGATACGCAGTATTTT
.	.	TRBV4-2	TRBJ2-1	CASSLEEGLTNEQFF	TGTGCCAGCAGCCTTGAGGAAGGACTAACTAATGAGCAGTTCTTC
.	.	TRBV19	TRBJ1-1	CASSIVTGYTEAFF	TGTGCCAGTAGTATAGTTACAGGATACACTGAAGCTTTCTTT
.	.	TRBV27	TRBJ2-4	CASGWGPKNIQYF	TGTGCCAGCGGGTGGGGTCCTAAAAACATTCAGTACTTC
.	TRBD2	TRBV13	TRBJ2-7	CASSLSPLAGASYEQYF	TGTGCCAGCAGCTTATCTCCGCTAGCGGGGGCCTCCTACGAGCAGTACTTC
.	TRBD1	TRBV7-4	TRBJ1-2	CASSLWDPGQEPGYTF	TGTGCCAGCAGCTTATGGGACCCGGGACAGGAGCCAGGCTACACCTTC